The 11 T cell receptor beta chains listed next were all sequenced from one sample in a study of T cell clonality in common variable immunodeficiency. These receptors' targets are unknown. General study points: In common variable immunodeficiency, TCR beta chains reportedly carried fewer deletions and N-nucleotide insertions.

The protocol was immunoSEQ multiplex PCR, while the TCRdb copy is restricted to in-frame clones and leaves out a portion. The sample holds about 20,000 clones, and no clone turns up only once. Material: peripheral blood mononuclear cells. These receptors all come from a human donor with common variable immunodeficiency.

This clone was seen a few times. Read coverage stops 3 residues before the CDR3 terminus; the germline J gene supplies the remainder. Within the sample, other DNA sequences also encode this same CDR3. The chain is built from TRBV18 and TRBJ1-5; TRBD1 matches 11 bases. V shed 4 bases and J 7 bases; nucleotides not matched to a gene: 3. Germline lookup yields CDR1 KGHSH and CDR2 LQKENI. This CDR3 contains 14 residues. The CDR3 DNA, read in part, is TGTGCCAGCTCACAGGACAGGGGGCGGCAGCCC. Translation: CASSQDRGRQP. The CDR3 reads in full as CASSQDRGRQPQHF. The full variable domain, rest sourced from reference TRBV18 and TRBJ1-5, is NAGVMQNPRHLVRRRGQEARLRCSPMKGHSHVYWYRQLPEEGLKFMVYLQKENIIDESGMPKERFSAEFPKEGPSILRIQQVVRGDSAAYFCASSQDRGRQPQHFGDGTRLSIL.

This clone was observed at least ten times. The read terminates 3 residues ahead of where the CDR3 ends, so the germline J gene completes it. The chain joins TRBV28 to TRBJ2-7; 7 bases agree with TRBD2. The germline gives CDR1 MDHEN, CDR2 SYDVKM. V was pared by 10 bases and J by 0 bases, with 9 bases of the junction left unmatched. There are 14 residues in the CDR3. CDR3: CATKGTTRSYEQYF. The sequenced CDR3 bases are TGTGCCACCAAGGGGACTACCCGCTCCTACGAG.

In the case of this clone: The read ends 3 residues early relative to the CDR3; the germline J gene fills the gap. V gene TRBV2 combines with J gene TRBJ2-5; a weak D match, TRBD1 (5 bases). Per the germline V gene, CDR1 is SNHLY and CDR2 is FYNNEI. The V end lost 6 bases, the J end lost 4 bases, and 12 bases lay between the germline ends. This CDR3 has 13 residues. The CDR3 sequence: CASRKTEGETQYF. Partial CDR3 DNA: TGTGCCAGCAGAAAGACAGAAGGAGAGACC.

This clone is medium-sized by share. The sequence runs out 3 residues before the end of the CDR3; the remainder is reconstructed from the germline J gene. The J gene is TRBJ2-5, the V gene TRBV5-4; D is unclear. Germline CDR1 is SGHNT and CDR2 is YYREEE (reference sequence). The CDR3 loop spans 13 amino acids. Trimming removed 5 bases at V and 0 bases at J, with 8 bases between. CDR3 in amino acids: CASRVSNQETQYF. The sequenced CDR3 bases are TGTGCCAGCAGGGTGAGCAACCAAGAGACC.

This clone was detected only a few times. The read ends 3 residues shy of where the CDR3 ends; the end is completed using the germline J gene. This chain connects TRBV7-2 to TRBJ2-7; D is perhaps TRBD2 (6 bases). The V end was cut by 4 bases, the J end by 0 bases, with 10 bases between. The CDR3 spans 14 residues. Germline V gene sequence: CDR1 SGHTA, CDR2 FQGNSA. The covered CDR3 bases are TGTGCCAGCAGCTACGGGGGAAGCTCCTACGAG. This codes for CASSYGGSSYE. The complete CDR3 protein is CASSYGGSSYEQYF.

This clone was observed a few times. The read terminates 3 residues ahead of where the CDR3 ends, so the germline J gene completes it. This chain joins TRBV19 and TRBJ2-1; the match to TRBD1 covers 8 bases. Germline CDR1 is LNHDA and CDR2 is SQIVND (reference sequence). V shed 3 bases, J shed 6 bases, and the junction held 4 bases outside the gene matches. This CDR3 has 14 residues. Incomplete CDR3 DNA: TGTGCCAGTAGTATGACAGGGGAGAGCAATGAG. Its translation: CASSMTGESNE. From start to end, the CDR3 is CASSMTGESNEQFF.

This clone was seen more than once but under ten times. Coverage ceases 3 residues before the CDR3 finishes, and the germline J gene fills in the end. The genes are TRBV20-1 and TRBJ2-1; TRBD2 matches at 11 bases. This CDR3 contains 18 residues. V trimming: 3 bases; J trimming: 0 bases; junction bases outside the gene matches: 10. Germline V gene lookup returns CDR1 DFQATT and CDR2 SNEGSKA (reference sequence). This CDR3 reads CSARDLAGGTSSYNEQFF. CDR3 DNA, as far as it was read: TGCAGTGCTAGGGATTTAGCGGGGGGGACTAGCTCCTACAATGAG.

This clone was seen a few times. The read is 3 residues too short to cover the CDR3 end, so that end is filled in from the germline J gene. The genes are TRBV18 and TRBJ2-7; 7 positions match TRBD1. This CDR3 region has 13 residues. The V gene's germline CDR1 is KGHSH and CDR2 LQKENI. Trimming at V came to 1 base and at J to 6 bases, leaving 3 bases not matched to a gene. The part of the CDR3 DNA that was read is TGTGCCAGCTCACCACTCAGGGGGTTCGAG. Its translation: CASSPLRGFE. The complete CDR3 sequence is CASSPLRGFEQYF.

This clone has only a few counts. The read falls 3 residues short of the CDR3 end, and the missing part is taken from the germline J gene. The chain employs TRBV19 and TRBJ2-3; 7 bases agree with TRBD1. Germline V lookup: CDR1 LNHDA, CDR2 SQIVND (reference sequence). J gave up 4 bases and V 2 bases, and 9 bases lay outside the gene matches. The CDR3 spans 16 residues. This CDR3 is CASSILMADRADTQYF. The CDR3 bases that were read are TGTGCCAGTAGTATATTAATGGCTGACAGGGCAGATACG.

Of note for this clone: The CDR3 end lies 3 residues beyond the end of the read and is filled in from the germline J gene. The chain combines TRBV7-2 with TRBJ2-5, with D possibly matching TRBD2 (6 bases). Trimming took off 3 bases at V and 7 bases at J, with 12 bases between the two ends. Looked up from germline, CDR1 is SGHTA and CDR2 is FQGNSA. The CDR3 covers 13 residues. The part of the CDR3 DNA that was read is TGTGCCAGCAGCTTTAGCGGATTGGGGACC. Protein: CASSFSGLGT. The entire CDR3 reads CASSFSGLGTQYF.

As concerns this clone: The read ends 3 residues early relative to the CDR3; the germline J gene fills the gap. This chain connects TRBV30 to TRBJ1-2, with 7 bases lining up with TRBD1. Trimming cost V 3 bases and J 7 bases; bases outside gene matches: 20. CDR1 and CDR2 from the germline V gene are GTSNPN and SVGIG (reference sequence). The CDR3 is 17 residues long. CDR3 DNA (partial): TGTGCCTGGAGCACGGTGCGTCGAGGGGGCAGTCTTCGTGGC. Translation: CAWSTVRRGGSLRG. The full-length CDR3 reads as CAWSTVRRGGSLRGYTF.